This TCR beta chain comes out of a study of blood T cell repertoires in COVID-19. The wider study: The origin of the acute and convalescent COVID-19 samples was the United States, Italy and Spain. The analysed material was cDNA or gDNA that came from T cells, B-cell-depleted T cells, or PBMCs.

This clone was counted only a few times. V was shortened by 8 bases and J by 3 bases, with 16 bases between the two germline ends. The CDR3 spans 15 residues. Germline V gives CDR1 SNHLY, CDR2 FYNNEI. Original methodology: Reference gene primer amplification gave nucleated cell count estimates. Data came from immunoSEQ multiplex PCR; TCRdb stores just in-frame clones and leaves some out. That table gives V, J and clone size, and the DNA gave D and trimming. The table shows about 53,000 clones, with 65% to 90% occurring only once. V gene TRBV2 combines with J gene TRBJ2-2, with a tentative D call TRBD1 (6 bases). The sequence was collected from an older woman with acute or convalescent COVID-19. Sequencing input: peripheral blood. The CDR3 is CASLKGQGYTGELFF. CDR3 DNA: TGTGCCAGCCTCAAGGGGCAGGGGTACACCGGGGAGCTGTTTTTT.